Reported below is one T cell receptor beta chain. Via MiXCR, TCRdb re-called the RT-PCR reads, giving one row per CDR3 protein. The table lists roughly 650,000 distinct CDR3 sequences, 13% to 15% of them singletons, with 7.5% to 8% in the top ten. The data originate from a study of response to subunit inactivated influenza vaccine. Germline CDR1 is SGHRS and CDR2 is YFSETQ. The CDR3 loop spans 15 amino acids. V was shortened by 4 bases and J by 4 bases, with 18 bases between the two germline ends. The receptor's source is a man aged 45 to 65 who received an inactivated influenza vaccine. This specimen was PBMCs from blood, taken around 15 days before vaccination. The chain employs TRBV5-1 and TRBJ2-7; a possible D gene is TRBD1 (8 bases). The CDR3 region has the DNA TGCGCCAGCAGCACAGCGGGGACAGGTTTTTACGAGCAGTACTTC. Translated: CASSTAGTGFYEQYF.